Listed below are T cell receptor beta chains from one sample, sequenced in a study of identical twins. TCRdb recomputed calls from the 5' RACE reads with MiXCR, one row per CDR3 protein. The data hold 520,000 or so distinct CDR3 sequences, with approximately 22% observed a single time. The sample was also linked to a second study, of T cells expressing NK-cell markers.

Specimen: CD4+ T cells sorted from blood. These receptors came from a woman aged 18-29 years in good health. CDR3s include the opening cysteine and the closing phenylalanine or tryptophan. D genes are given only for firm matches. Clone size, where shown, is once, few, many, or a class for clones that have expanded.

d_call	j_call	clone_size	v_call	cdr3_aa	cdr3_nt
NA	TRBJ2-6	NA	TRBV2	CASSKAFQGTGANVLTF	TGTGCCAGCTCGAAGGCGTTTCAGGGAACCGGGGCCAACGTCCTGACTTTC
TRBD2	TRBJ2-1	few	TRBV19	CASSTYSGGALDEQFF	TGTGCCAGTAGTACTTATAGCGGGGGGGCCCTGGATGAGCAGTTCTTC
NA	TRBJ1-5	NA	TRBV15	CATSRDRVNQPQHF	TGTGCCACCAGCAGAGATCGAGTAAATCAGCCCCAGCATTTT
NA	TRBJ2-7	many	TRBV7-9	CASSFGGSDEQYF	TGTGCCAGCAGCTTCGGGGGCTCGGACGAGCAGTACTTC
NA	TRBJ2-5	few	TRBV5-1	CASSLVGAGQETQYF	TGCGCCAGCAGCTTGGTCGGGGCGGGGCAAGAGACCCAGTACTTC
NA	TRBJ1-1	NA	TRBV11-3	CASSRRGGRAFF	TGTGCCAGCAGCAGACGGGGGGGAAGAGCTTTCTTT
NA	TRBJ2-7	NA	TRBV7-8	CASSSQDSSRAYEQYF	TGTGCCAGCAGCTCACAAGACAGCAGCAGGGCCTACGAGCAGTACTTC
NA	TRBJ1-4	NA	TRBV9	CASSPDKYHEKLFF	TGTGCCAGCAGTCCGGACAAGTATCATGAAAAACTGTTTTTT
NA	TRBJ2-7	few	TRBV4-3	CASSQDKLLAYEQYF	TGCGCCAGCAGCCAAGACAAACTCCTTGCCTACGAGCAGTACTTC
NA	TRBJ2-1	NA	TRBV5-1	CASSLAGIDNEQFF	TGCGCCAGCAGCTTGGCAGGGATTGACAATGAGCAGTTCTTC
NA	TRBJ2-3	NA	TRBV12-3/TRBV12-4	CASSTDTDPSDTQYF	TGTGCCAGCAGCACCGACACAGATCCCTCGGATACGCAGTATTTT
NA	TRBJ2-1	few	TRBV15	CATKLGTGNEQFF	TGTGCCACCAAACTAGGAACGGGCAATGAGCAGTTCTTC
NA	TRBJ2-3	NA	TRBV11-1	CASSWPSTDTQYF	TGTGCCAGCAGCTGGCCGAGCACAGATACGCAGTATTTT
NA	TRBJ2-1	NA	TRBV20-1	CSARVGRSSYNEQFF	TGCAGTGCTAGAGTTGGACGGAGCTCCTACAATGAGCAGTTCTTC
NA	TRBJ2-2	many	TRBV2	CASSEFGGELFF	TGTGCCAGCAGTGAATTTGGAGGGGAGCTGTTTTTT
NA	TRBJ1-1	NA	TRBV20-1	CSATSTGNTEAFF	TGCAGTGCTACTTCAACAGGGAACACTGAAGCTTTCTTT
NA	TRBJ1-5	NA	TRBV29-1	CSVAAVGMNQPQHF	TGCAGCGTTGCCGCCGTGGGGATGAATCAGCCCCAGCATTTT
NA	TRBJ1-1	NA	TRBV6-1	CASSEASSLGAFF	TGTGCCAGCAGTGAAGCATCATCCCTTGGAGCTTTCTTT
NA	TRBJ2-7	few	TRBV20-1	CSARDNRVSEQYF	TGCAGTGCTAGAGATAATCGGGTATCCGAGCAGTACTTC
TRBD1	TRBJ1-2	few	TRBV29-1	CSTGTVYGYTF	TGCAGCACTGGGACAGTCTATGGCTACACCTTC
TRBD1	TRBJ1-1	few	TRBV29-1	CSADRVGSTEAFF	TGCAGCGCTGACAGGGTAGGGTCCACTGAAGCTTTCTTT
NA	TRBJ2-6	NA	TRBV21-1	CASSKSFGGVGANVLTF	TGTGCCAGCAGCAAATCGTTTGGAGGAGTTGGGGCCAACGTCCTGACTTTC
NA	TRBJ1-1	few	TRBV6-5	CASSWRGFDTEAFF	TGTGCCAGCAGTTGGCGGGGATTCGACACTGAAGCTTTCTTT
NA	TRBJ2-1	NA	TRBV4-2	CASSQRQQAPPRQFF	TGTGCCAGCAGCCAGCGGCAGCAAGCCCCTCCTCGGCAGTTCTTC
NA	TRBJ1-1	few	TRBV27	CASSRQHGNTEAFF	TGTGCCAGCAGTCGCCAACATGGTAACACTGAAGCTTTCTTT
NA	TRBJ1-2	many	TRBV12-3/TRBV12-4	CASSFVQRLFYGYTF	TGTGCCAGCAGTTTCGTCCAACGGCTTTTCTATGGCTACACCTTC
NA	TRBJ1-4	few	TRBV5-1	CASSSQGTEKLFF	TGCGCCAGCAGCTCGCAAGGGACTGAAAAACTGTTTTTT
NA	TRBJ2-7	NA	TRBV18	CASSPDGEGEQYF	TGTGCCAGCTCACCAGATGGGGAAGGCGAGCAGTACTTC
NA	TRBJ2-7	many	TRBV27	CASREGNYEQYF	TGTGCCAGCAGAGAAGGGAACTACGAGCAGTACTTC
NA	TRBJ2-3	NA	TRBV6-1	CASSRDRLATDTQYF	TGTGCCAGCAGCCGAGACAGGCTGGCAACAGATACGCAGTATTTT
NA	TRBJ2-1	few	TRBV12-3/TRBV12-4	CASSVGTPTYNEQFF	TGTGCCAGCAGTGTCGGGACTCCGACCTACAATGAGCAGTTCTTC
NA	TRBJ2-4	NA	TRBV12-3/TRBV12-4	CASQGGPLAKNIQYF	TGTGCCAGCCAAGGGGGTCCTCTAGCCAAAAACATTCAGTACTTC
TRBD1	TRBJ1-2	many	TRBV29-1	CSVVTGGAHGYTF	TGCAGCGTGGTAACAGGGGGCGCGCATGGCTACACCTTC
NA	TRBJ1-2	few	TRBV29-1	CSVEADLSYTF	TGCAGCGTTGAGGCAGACTTAAGCTACACCTTC
NA	TRBJ2-4	NA	TRBV27	CASSLGWGTRENIQYF	TGTGCCAGCAGTTTGGGGTGGGGGACCAGGGAAAACATTCAGTACTTC
NA	TRBJ2-1	few	TRBV12-3/TRBV12-4	CASRGGRRSSYNEQFF	TGTGCCAGCAGAGGGGGTCGAAGGTCCTCCTACAATGAGCAGTTCTTC
NA	TRBJ2-1	few	TRBV6-6	CASSLPGQPGDEQFF	TGTGCCAGCAGTTTGCCGGGACAGCCGGGGGATGAGCAGTTCTTC
NA	TRBJ1-1	few	TRBV6-5	CASKEGGSEAFF	TGTGCCAGCAAGGAAGGGGGGTCTGAAGCTTTCTTT
NA	TRBJ2-7	NA	TRBV14	CASSALRGYEQYF	TGTGCCAGCAGCGCATTGAGGGGCTACGAGCAGTACTTC
TRBD1	TRBJ2-7	NA	TRBV6-5	CASSYLDRPYEQYF	TGTGCCAGCAGTTACCTGGACAGGCCCTACGAGCAGTACTTC
TRBD2	TRBJ2-1	NA	TRBV20-1	CSATSSGTYSYNEQFF	TGCAGTGCTACCTCTAGCGGGACTTATTCCTACAATGAGCAGTTCTTC
TRBD2	TRBJ2-1	NA	TRBV20-1	CSARDLLAGTEEQFF	TGCAGTGCTAGAGATCTCCTAGCGGGGACGGAAGAGCAGTTCTTC
TRBD1	TRBJ2-2	few	TRBV20-1	CSATKRGRQTGELFF	TGCAGTGCCACTAAAAGGGGGCGACAGACCGGGGAGCTGTTTTTT
NA	TRBJ1-2	NA	TRBV6-5	CASSYKGLNYGYTF	TGTGCCAGCAGTTACAAGGGGCTTAACTATGGCTACACCTTC
TRBD1	TRBJ2-1	many	TRBV9	CASSGGTGNEQFF	TGTGCCAGCAGCGGGGGGACAGGCAATGAGCAGTTCTTC
TRBD2	TRBJ2-1	once	TRBV6-1	CASSQRTSGGTYNEQFF	TGTGCCAGCAGTCAGAGGACTAGCGGGGGGACCTACAATGAGCAGTTCTTC
TRBD1	TRBJ2-3	many	TRBV12-3/TRBV12-4	CASSTGQGQDTQYF	TGTGCCAGCAGTACCGGACAGGGCCAAGATACGCAGTATTTT
NA	TRBJ1-6	NA	TRBV20-1	CSATSGVVSSPLHF	TGCAGTGCCACATCGGGGGTCGTAAGTTCACCCCTCCACTTT
NA	TRBJ2-3	NA	TRBV20-1	CSAESGHTDTQYF	TGCAGTGCAGAAAGCGGGCACACAGATACGCAGTATTTT
NA	TRBJ2-2	NA	TRBV12-3/TRBV12-4	CACSPIQGGGDKNTGELFF	TGTGCCTGCAGTCCTATCCAAGGGGGGGGCGACAAAAACACCGGGGAGCTGTTTTTT
NA	TRBJ2-3	few	TRBV15	CATSRDRGDTQYF	TGTGCCACCAGCAGAGATCGTGGGGATACGCAGTATTTT
TRBD2	TRBJ2-7	few	TRBV7-6	CASSSSGVSSYEQYF	TGTGCCAGCAGCTCTAGCGGGGTTAGCTCCTACGAGCAGTACTTC
TRBD2	TRBJ2-7	NA	TRBV30	CAWNPLASTYEQYF	TGTGCCTGGAATCCACTAGCGAGTACCTACGAGCAGTACTTC
NA	TRBJ1-2	NA	TRBV19	CASSSWQLVNYGYTF	TGTGCCAGTAGTTCTTGGCAGTTGGTAAACTATGGCTACACCTTC
TRBD2	TRBJ2-3	NA	TRBV7-9	CASSPLSSGRVEDTQYF	TGTGCCAGCAGCCCCTTATCGAGCGGGAGGGTTGAAGATACGCAGTATTTT
NA	TRBJ1-1	NA	TRBV12-3/TRBV12-4	CASSHQSGADTEAFF	TGTGCCAGCAGTCACCAGTCGGGGGCGGACACTGAAGCTTTCTTT
NA	TRBJ2-3	few	TRBV25-1	CASSEYLASTDTQYF	TGTGCCAGCAGTGAATATTTGGCTAGCACAGATACGCAGTATTTT